This T cell receptor beta chain was documented in a study of blood T cell repertoires in COVID-19. In regard to this clone: The same CDR3 can be traced to other DNA sequences in this sample.

The CDR3 spans 14 residues. J was trimmed by 0 bases and V by 6 bases; bases with no gene match: 4. CDR1 MNHEY and CDR2 SMNVEV come from the germline V gene (reference sequence). Sequencing used immunoSEQ multiplex PCR; TCRdb keeps in-frame clones, though not all of them. Found here are over 200,000 clones, 80% to 90% of them singletons; the top ten hold around 8.1%. Material: peripheral blood. This receptor was taken from a man aged 40-49 years with active or convalescent COVID-19. The chain uses TRBV27 and TRBJ1-2, with 7 bases lining up with TRBD1. This chain's CDR3 is CASRTGSTNYGYTF. The CDR3 coding sequence is TGTGCCAGCAGGACAGGGAGCACTAACTATGGCTACACCTTC.